The 30 T cell receptor beta chains listed next were all sequenced from one sample in a study of T cell responses to AZD1222 COVID-19 vaccine. Sequencing used immunoSEQ multiplex PCR; TCRdb keeps in-frame clones, though not all of them. The table records 170,000 or so clones, 87% of them present only once. The specimen comprised peripheral blood, sampled on day 0 of AZD1222 vaccination. The receptors were sampled from an adult in good health.

This chain links TRBV19 with TRBJ2-1; weak D call: TRBD1 (6 bases). CDR1 is LNHDA and CDR2 is SQIVND in the germline V gene (reference sequence). The CDR3 loop spans 18 amino acids. With 2 bases removed from V and 1 base from J, the gap between germline ends came to 18 bases. The DNA of the CDR3 is TGTGCCAGTAGTATACGCCGTTTTGGGGGCGGGTCCTACAATGAGCAGTTCTTC. Translated, it gives CASSIRRFGGGSYNEQFF.

V gene TRBV4-1 combines with J gene TRBJ2-7; D remains ambiguous. The CDR3 contains 17 residues. The germline V gene encodes CDR1 MGHRA and CDR2 YSYEKL. Trimming stripped 1 base from V and 0 bases from J, with 16 bases between. Written as DNA, the CDR3 is TGCGCCAGCAGCCAAGCGGTTGGGCAGCCGAGCTCCTACGAGCAGTACTTC. This gives the protein CASSQAVGQPSSYEQYF.

The chain joins TRBV6-5 to TRBJ2-3; D gene uncertain. The CDR3 runs 13 residues. Trimming shortened V by 4 bases and J by 8 bases, and 13 bases separated the two germline ends. Germline V gene lookup returns CDR1 MNHEY and CDR2 SVGAGI. Here the CDR3 reads CASSSPGGPTQYF. The CDR3 region has the DNA TGTGCCAGCAGTTCCCCAGGTGGACCTACGCAGTATTTT.

V gene TRBV19 combines with J gene TRBJ1-4; D is undetermined. The V gene lost 5 bases and the J gene lost 8 bases, with 9 bases spanning the gap. The germline CDR1 and CDR2 sequences are LNHDA and SQIVND (reference sequence). This CDR3 has 12 amino acids. CDR3 DNA sequence: TGTGCCAGTAGTTGGAGCGACGAAAAACTGTTTTTT. Translated: CASSWSDEKLFF.

The V gene is TRBV16, the J gene TRBJ2-1, with TRBD2 matching 9 bases. This CDR3 region has 13 residues. V dropped 0 bases and J dropped 15; count of bases not matched to a gene: 6. Germline V gene sequence: CDR1 KGHSY, CDR2 FQNENV. In DNA form, the CDR3 reads TGTGCCAGCAGCCAATCTCTAGCGGGACTTCTGTTCTTC. Protein: CASSQSLAGLLFF.

The chain links TRBV25-1 to TRBJ2-6; perhaps D is TRBD1 or TRBD2 (6 bases each). Looked up from germline, CDR1 is MGHDK and CDR2 is SYGVNS. The CDR3 sequence is 17 residues long. Between the trimmed V and J ends, which lost 4 bases and 0 bases, there was a span of 13 bases. This chain's CDR3 is CASSGLQGGSGANVLTF. CDR3 nucleotide sequence: TGTGCCAGCAGTGGCCTACAGGGAGGCTCTGGGGCCAACGTCCTGACTTTC.

The rearrangement links TRBV5-8 to TRBJ1-4; possible D gene TRBD1, 5 bases. The V end was cut by 2 bases, the J end by 7 bases, with 18 bases between. This CDR3 is 16 amino acids long. CDR1 is SGHTS and CDR2 is YDEGEE in the germline V gene. The CDR3 DNA follows: TGTGCCAGCAGCTTCGAGGGGACTCCTGATAGTGAAAAACTGTTTTTT. Protein: CASSFEGTPDSEKLFF.

In its sample, this clone was seen a few times. The J gene is TRBJ1-2, the V gene TRBV4-1; no clear D gene. The CDR3 loop spans 16 amino acids. CDR1 and CDR2 from the germline V gene are MGHRA and YSYEKL. The germline V and J ends were trimmed by 5 bases and 7 bases, with 23 bases remaining between them. The CDR3 protein is CASSFDQSLGVRGYTF. CDR3 coding DNA: TGCGCCAGCAGCTTTGATCAGAGTCTCGGGGTTCGTGGCTACACCTTC.

The chain employs TRBV4-1 and TRBJ2-5, with D uncertain. Germline loops: CDR1 MGHRA, CDR2 YSYEKL. V shed 0 bases and J shed 5 bases, with 10 bases lying between them. This CDR3 region has 14 residues. The CDR3 DNA is TGCGCCAGCAGCCAAGATCCCTCGCGGGAGACCCAGTACTTC. Its protein is CASSQDPSRETQYF.

The V gene is TRBV6-5, the J gene TRBJ1-5, with TRBD1 as a possible D gene (5 bases). The CDR3 loop spans 15 amino acids. V lost 1 base, J lost 0 bases, and 7 bases lay in between. From germline, CDR1 is MNHEY and CDR2 SVGAGI. The CDR3 loop is CASSYWGDSNQPQHF. DNA of the CDR3: TGTGCCAGCAGTTACTGGGGGGATAGCAATCAGCCCCAGCATTTT.

The chain is built from TRBV19 and TRBJ2-5; D might be TRBD2 (5 bases). The CDR3 length is 11 residues. Germline V CDR1 and CDR2: LNHDA, SQIVND (reference sequence). V lost 5 bases, J lost 11 bases, and 12 bases lay in between. This CDR3 reads CASSEGRTQYF. The CDR3 nucleotides are TGTGCCAGTAGTGAGGGCAGAACTCAGTACTTC.

The genes are TRBV27 and TRBJ1-2; the D is unclear. V was clipped by 3 bases and J by 7 bases, with 18 bases between them. Germline values: CDR1 MNHEY, CDR2 SMNVEV (reference sequence). The CDR3 runs to 15 residues. The CDR3 is CASSFGGAGAGGYTF. CDR3 nucleotides: TGTGCCAGCAGTTTTGGAGGAGCTGGAGCAGGTGGCTACACCTTC.

The chain uses TRBV12-2 and TRBJ1-3; TRBD1, as called in the table, went unchecked against the DNA. TRBV12-2 is deemed a pseudogene. The CDR3 has 18 amino acids. CDR3 DNA: TGTGCAAGCCACAGATCGAATCTGGACAGGGGGACTGGAAACACCATATATTTT. Translated, it gives CASHRSNLDRGTGNTIYF.

This clone was counted a few times. V usage is TRBV7-2 and J usage is TRBJ2-3; 11 bases agree with TRBD2. Germline CDR1 SGHTA, CDR2 FQGNSA. Germline trimming cut 7 bases from V and 2 bases from J; bases unmatched to any gene: 5. This CDR3 is 15 amino acids long. CDR3 protein: CASKRLAGPTDTQYF. In DNA, the CDR3 is TGTGCCAGCAAACGACTAGCGGGGCCCACAGATACGCAGTATTTT.

The chain carries TRBV5-1 and TRBJ2-6; 14 positions match TRBD2. After removal of 4 bases from V and 0 bases from J, the junction contained 3 bases not matched to a gene. CDR1 SGHRS and CDR2 YFSETQ come from the germline V gene. CDR3 length: 18 amino acids. DNA for the CDR3: TGCGCCAGCAGCCGAGGGACTAGCGGGAGCTCTGGGGCCAACGTCCTGACTTTC. This sequence encodes CASSRGTSGSSGANVLTF.

The V gene is TRBV3-1 (or the pseudogene TRBV3-2), the J gene TRBJ2-7; 10 positions agree with TRBD2. This CDR3 comprises 16 residues. Per the germline V gene, CDR1 is LGHDT and CDR2 is YNNKEL (reference sequence). V gave up 0 bases and J gave up 3 bases; unmatched junction bases: 5. This CDR3 reads CASSQDLGLAFYEQYF. As DNA, the CDR3 is TGTGCCAGCAGCCAAGATTTGGGACTAGCGTTCTACGAGCAGTACTTC.

This clone was seen just once. V usage is TRBV19 and J usage is TRBJ1-1, with 8 bases lining up with TRBD1. The CDR3 is 17 residues long. V was clipped by 6 bases and J by 4 bases; unmatched bases: 16. Germline V lookup: CDR1 LNHDA, CDR2 SQIVND (reference sequence). The DNA for the CDR3 is TGTGCCAGTAGCCAATATGCAGGGGGCAACGTAGGCACTGAAGCTTTCTTT. Its translation: CASSQYAGGNVGTEAFF.

The chain employs TRBV3-1 (or the pseudogene TRBV3-2) and TRBJ1-2; D might be TRBD1 (5 bases). The V gene lost 0 bases and the J gene lost 2 bases, with 10 bases spanning the gap. The CDR3 loop spans 15 amino acids. The germline V gene has CDR1 LGHDT and CDR2 YNNKEL (reference sequence). In DNA, the CDR3 is TGTGCCAGCAGCCAAGATCGGGACGGAAACTATGGCTACACCTTC. It encodes CASSQDRDGNYGYTF.

The chain links TRBV5-1 to TRBJ1-1; unclear D gene. This CDR3 comprises 11 residues. Trimming removed 4 bases from V and 8 bases from J, with 9 bases in between. Germline CDR1 SGHRS, CDR2 YFSETQ. The CDR3 DNA reads as TGCGCCAGCAGCGGGGAGGGAGAAGCTTTCTTT. The encoded protein is CASSGEGEAFF.

The DNA of the CDR3 is TGTGCCAGCAGCCCTCGCCGATGGGGCGACGCGAAACTGTTTTTT. Protein sequence: CASSPRRWGDAKLFF. The V gene is TRBV7-8, the J gene TRBJ1-4; D might be TRBD1 (5 bases). CDR3 size: 15 residues. The V gene lost 5 bases and the J gene lost 11 bases, with 21 bases spanning the gap. The germline gives CDR1 SGHVS, CDR2 FQNEAQ. The whole variable domain, filled in from reference TRBV7-8 and TRBJ1-4, reads GAGVSQSPRYKVAKRGQDVALRCDPISGHVSLFWYQQALGQGPEFLTYFQNEAQLDKSGLPSDRFFAERPEGSVSTLKIQRTQQEDSAVYLCASSPRRWGDAKLFFGSGTQLSVL.

This clone came up once. The chain links TRBV6-5 to TRBJ2-2; D remains unclear. Germline CDR1 MNHEY, CDR2 SVGAGI. Trimming left V 0 bases short and J 4 bases short, with 12 bases between. CDR3 length: 16 residues. Written as DNA, the CDR3 is TGTGCCAGCAGTTACTCGTTCGGCAGCCCCACCGGGGAGCTGTTTTTT. Amino acids: CASSYSFGSPTGELFF.

The chain recombines TRBV5-1 with TRBJ1-2; D is possibly TRBD1 (6 bases). The germline V and J ends were trimmed by 0 bases and 7 bases, with 16 bases remaining between them. Germline CDR1 SGHRS, CDR2 YFSETQ. The CDR3 extends over 15 amino acids. CDR3 sequence (DNA): TGCGCCAGCAGCTTGGCCGCGGGGGGCGGCGGTGGCTACACCTTC. Its protein product is CASSLAAGGGGGYTF.

This chain joins TRBV6-2 or TRBV6-3 and TRBJ1-5, with TRBD1 matching over 7 bases. Germline assignment: CDR1 MNHEY and CDR2 SVGEGT. The V segment lost 4 bases and the J segment 6 bases; nucleotides outside the gene matches: 6. This CDR3 spans 14 amino acids. The CDR3 sequence is CASSSRQGVQPQHF. The CDR3 DNA sequence: TGTGCCAGCAGTTCCCGACAGGGAGTTCAGCCCCAGCATTTT.

The chain joins TRBV10-3 to TRBJ2-7; 8 bases line up with TRBD2. Per the germline V gene, CDR1 is ENHRY and CDR2 is SYGVKD. The CDR3 length is 14 residues. V lost 8 bases to trimming and J lost 0 bases; unmatched junction nucleotides: 6. The CDR3: CAIGREGSSYEQYF. The CDR3 region has the DNA TGTGCCATCGGCCGGGAGGGAAGCTCCTACGAGCAGTACTTC.

V gene TRBV6-5 combines with J gene TRBJ2-7, with D unresolved. V gave up 6 bases and J gave up 3 bases, with 12 bases separating them. The CDR3 sequence is 13 residues long. Germline V CDR1 and CDR2: MNHEY, SVGAGI. CDR3 nucleotides: TGTGCCAGCAGGGTTTCCGTGGGCTACGAGCAGTACTTC. Amino acid sequence: CASRVSVGYEQYF.

This clone has a single count. This chain uses TRBV6-5 with TRBJ1-1; the D is unclear. V was clipped by 2 bases and J by 7 bases, with 5 bases between them. In germline, CDR1 is MNHEY, CDR2 SVGAGI. The CDR3 totals 11 residues. CDR3 in DNA: TGTGCCAGCAGTTACAGTGGTGAAGCTTTCTTT. It codes for CASSYSGEAFF.

This chain joins TRBV7-9 and TRBJ2-1, with 8 nucleotides matching TRBD2. V dropped 8 bases and J dropped 9; count of bases not matched to a gene: 12. The germline V gene encodes CDR1 SEHNR and CDR2 FQNEAQ (reference sequence). This CDR3 region has 14 residues. CDR3 loop: CASVFSGTIPEQFF. CDR3 in DNA: TGTGCCAGCGTTTTTAGCGGGACGATCCCTGAGCAGTTCTTC.

The V call is TRBV5-6, the J call TRBJ1-6, with 7 bases that match TRBD1. This CDR3 has 15 amino acids. Germline CDR1 SGHDT, CDR2 YYEEEE. Losses at the gene ends were 3 bases for V and 4 bases for J; bases not matched to a gene: 4. The CDR3: CASSSPGQYNSPLHF. CDR3 nucleotide sequence: TGTGCCAGCAGCTCTCCGGGACAGTATAATTCACCCCTCCACTTT.

This clone was detected only a few times. V usage is TRBV11-1 and J usage is TRBJ1-2, with D possibly TRBD1 on 6 matching bases. The V gene's germline CDR1 is SGHAT and CDR2 FQDESV (reference sequence). The CDR3 runs 16 residues. V dropped 2 bases and J dropped 6 bases, with 19 bases sitting between them. CDR3 bases: TGTGCCAGCAGCTTACCCTTCCAGGGGCCTGGCGATGGCTACACCTTC. Translated: CASSLPFQGPGDGYTF.

V is TRBV5-6 and J is TRBJ1-1; no definite D call. The length of the CDR3 is 17 residues. With 1 base removed from V and 1 base from J, the gap between germline ends came to 17 bases. Looked up from germline, CDR1 is SGHDT and CDR2 is YYEEEE. The CDR3, as DNA: TGTGCCAGCAGCTTGCGAGCGGGAGGGCCAGCGAACACTGAAGCTTTCTTT. The encoded protein is CASSLRAGGPANTEAFF.